These 31 T cell receptor beta chains originate from one sample sequenced in a study of cytomegalovirus exposure and HLA in healthy donors. The PCR contained 60 Vbeta and 13 Jbeta primers. Data came from immunoSEQ multiplex PCR; TCRdb stores just in-frame clones and leaves some out. The table has 150,000 to 200,000 clones, roughly 86% seen once. The sequenced sample was PBMCs. Receptors originate from a woman younger than 30 in good health and CMV-seronegative.

The V gene is TRBV5-6, the J gene TRBJ1-2; D is ambiguous. Germline CDR1 is SGHDT and CDR2 is YYEEEE. The ends were cut back, 0 bases at V and 8 bases at J, with 14 bases in the middle. This CDR3 is built from 14 residues. The CDR3 spells CASSLGVSRRGYTF. CDR3 DNA: TGTGCCAGCAGCTTGGGTGTGAGCCGGCGGGGCTACACCTTC.

The V gene is TRBV30, the J gene TRBJ1-4; D remains ambiguous. V was pared by 0 bases and J by 1 base, with 6 bases between. The CDR3 contains 14 residues. Looked up from germline, CDR1 is GTSNPN and CDR2 is SVGIG (reference sequence). Here the CDR3 reads CAWSVTGTNEKLFF. As DNA, the CDR3 is TGTGCCTGGAGTGTGACTGGAACTAATGAAAAACTGTTTTTT.

The chain links TRBV30 to TRBJ1-5; D perhaps matches TRBD1 (5 bases). Looked up from germline, CDR1 is GTSNPN and CDR2 is SVGIG (reference sequence). V was clipped by 0 bases and J by 9 bases, with 15 bases between them. This CDR3 comprises 14 residues. CDR3 sequence (DNA): TGTGCCTGGAGTGTAGGTCAGGGAGGTTTGCCCCAGCATTTT. Protein sequence: CAWSVGQGGLPQHF.

The chain links TRBV7-9 to TRBJ2-7; 10 bases fit TRBD1. Per germline, CDR1 SEHNR and CDR2 FQNEAQ (reference sequence). This CDR3 has 15 amino acids. V dropped 5 bases and J dropped 4; count of bases not matched to a gene: 8. In DNA form, the CDR3 reads TGTGCCAGCAGCCAGGGACAGGGGAAAGGGTACGAGCAGTACTTC. Protein sequence: CASSQGQGKGYEQYF.

The chain joins TRBV2 to TRBJ1-2, with 7 bases aligning to TRBD1. The CDR3 has 16 residues. V lost 6 bases and J lost 7; bases outside the gene matches: 17. Per the germline V gene, CDR1 is SNHLY and CDR2 is FYNNEI. The CDR3 nucleotides read TGTGCCAGCAGGACCCCCCAGACAGGGATTCGCGCTGGCTACACCTTC. Amino acid sequence: CASRTPQTGIRAGYTF.

This rearrangement joins TRBV11-3 to TRBJ2-5; 8 bases match TRBD1. Germline CDR1 reads SGHNT; CDR2 reads YENEEA. CDR3 length: 15 residues. Trimming at V came to 3 bases and at J to 2 bases, leaving 5 bases not matched to a gene. The CDR3 bases are TGTGCCAGCAGCTTGACGACAGGGGTTCAAGAGACCCAGTACTTC. Amino acids: CASSLTTGVQETQYF.

This clone occurred once. The J gene is TRBJ2-2, the V gene TRBV9; 8 nucleotides agree with TRBD1. The CDR3 has 13 amino acids. In germline, CDR1 is SGDLS, CDR2 YYNGEE. Unmatched junction bases numbered 7, after V lost 3 bases and J lost 12 bases. CDR3 sequence reads: CASSGRQGRQLFF. As DNA, the CDR3 is TGTGCCAGCAGCGGCCGACAGGGGCGGCAGCTGTTTTTT.

The CDR3: CASSPTEETQYF. The CDR3 DNA reads TGTGCCAGCAGTCCTACAGAAGAGACCCAGTACTTC. V usage is TRBV6-5 and J usage is TRBJ2-5; D remains ambiguous. V lost 5 bases, J lost 3 bases, and 7 bases lay in between. Germline V gene lookup returns CDR1 MNHEY and CDR2 SVGAGI. The CDR3 consists of 12 residues.

The CDR3 loop reads CASSTYPGQGNGYTF. Here the CDR3 DNA reads TGTGCCAGCAGTACCTACCCCGGACAGGGGAATGGCTACACCTTC. The genes are TRBV6-1 and TRBJ1-2; 9 bases align to TRBD1. V gave up 5 bases and J gave up 6 bases; unmatched junction bases: 10. CDR1 is MNHNS, CDR2 SASEGT, per germline. The CDR3 is 15 amino acids.

This rearrangement joins TRBV5-1 to TRBJ1-4, with 7 bases fitting TRBD1. Germline CDR1 is SGHRS and CDR2 is YFSETQ. This CDR3 has 14 amino acids. The J segment lost 10 bases and the V segment lost 3 bases, leaving 9 bases of the junction unmatched. The CDR3 region is CASSWGTADRKLFF. As DNA, the CDR3 is TGCGCCAGCAGCTGGGGGACAGCCGACCGAAAACTGTTTTTT.

This chain connects TRBV5-5 to TRBJ2-7; 9 bases line up with TRBD2. This CDR3 is built from 14 residues. Germline trimming cut 3 bases from V and 3 bases from J; bases unmatched to any gene: 4. Per the germline V gene, CDR1 is SGHKS and CDR2 is YYEKEE (reference sequence). The CDR3 here is CASSSGLALYEQYF. The CDR3 coding sequence is TGTGCCAGCAGCTCGGGACTAGCCCTCTACGAGCAGTACTTC.

The rearrangement uses TRBV4-2 and TRBJ1-2; D is unresolved. This CDR3 region has 14 residues. Trimming stripped 0 bases from V and 0 bases from J, with 5 bases between. From germline, CDR1 is LGHNA and CDR2 YNFKEQ. The DNA of the CDR3 is TGTGCCAGCAGCCAAGATGCTACTAACTATGGCTACACCTTC. Amino acid sequence: CASSQDATNYGYTF.

This clone has only one observation. This chain links TRBV15 with TRBJ2-7; 8 bases are shared with TRBD1. The V segment lost 0 bases and the J segment 4 bases; nucleotides outside the gene matches: 17. Germline V gene lookup returns CDR1 LNHNV and CDR2 YYDKDF (reference sequence). The CDR3 runs to 19 residues. CDR3 bases: TGTGCCACCAGCAGAGATAGCCCGAGGGACGGACAGGGATTTTACGAGCAGTACTTC. Its translation is CATSRDSPRDGQGFYEQYF.

The chain employs TRBV5-5 and TRBJ2-5; no firm D call. Germline assignment: CDR1 SGHKS and CDR2 YYEKEE (reference sequence). Trimming removed 5 bases at V and 2 bases at J, with 16 bases between. The CDR3 consists of 15 residues. In DNA, the CDR3 is TGTGCCAGCAGTCCCGGCAGCCAGGTTCAAGAGACCCAGTACTTC. Translated, it gives CASSPGSQVQETQYF.

The chain combines TRBV11-3 with TRBJ2-7; 8 nucleotides match TRBD2. The CDR3 length is 19 residues. Germline V gene data show CDR1 as SGHNT and CDR2 as YENEEA. The trim removed 4 bases at V and 0 bases at J, leaving 17 bases unmatched. Here the CDR3 reads CASSCIFGASGRSSYEQYF. CDR3 DNA sequence: TGTGCCAGCAGCTGTATTTTCGGGGCTAGCGGGCGGAGCTCCTACGAGCAGTACTTC. Full variable domain (missing parts from reference TRBV11-3 and TRBJ2-7): EAGVVQSPRYKIIEKKQPVAFWCNPISGHNTLYWYLQNLGQGPELLIRYENEEAVDDSQLPKDRFSAERLKGVDSTLKIQPAELGDSAVYLCASSCIFGASGRSSYEQYFGPGTRLTVT.

The rearrangement joins TRBV4-2 to TRBJ2-3; TRBD2 aligns across 11 bases. The germline V gene has CDR1 LGHNA and CDR2 YNFKEQ. The CDR3 covers 14 residues. The trim removed 8 bases at V and 5 bases at J, leaving 6 bases unmatched. Written as DNA, the CDR3 is TGTGCCAGCCGTTCACTAGCGGGAGTAGATACGCAGTATTTT. As protein: CASRSLAGVDTQYF.

CDR3 residues: CSASAGHIYTF. The CDR3 DNA is TGCAGTGCTAGTGCAGGCCATATCTACACCTTC. This chain links TRBV20-1 with TRBJ1-2; no clear D gene. The V gene's germline CDR1 is DFQATT and CDR2 SNEGSKA (reference sequence). The germline V and J ends were trimmed by 3 bases and 10 bases, with 12 bases remaining between them. The CDR3 loop spans 11 amino acids.

The rearrangement uses TRBV10-3 and TRBJ2-3, with D maybe TRBD2 (5 bases). The CDR3 covers 15 residues. The germline gives CDR1 ENHRY, CDR2 SYGVKD. The V end lost 0 bases, the J end lost 0 bases, and 7 bases lay between the germline ends. The CDR3 DNA reads as TGTGCCATCAGTGAGTCCGGGATCAGCACAGATACGCAGTATTTT. It yields the protein CAISESGISTDTQYF.

The chain employs TRBV4-1 and TRBJ2-1; 7 positions agree with TRBD2. CDR1 MGHRA and CDR2 YSYEKL come from the germline V gene. This CDR3 has 17 amino acids. J lost 8 bases, V lost 0 bases, and 13 bases had no gene match. CDR3 coding DNA: TGCGCCAGCAGCCAAGAATTAATCGGGGGGTGGACATATGAGCAGTTCTTC. Its translation is CASSQELIGGWTYEQFF.

V is TRBV2 and J is TRBJ1-1, with TRBD1 matching 10 bases. V dropped 6 bases and J dropped 8; count of bases not matched to a gene: 6. Germline V gives CDR1 SNHLY, CDR2 FYNNEI. The CDR3 runs to 13 residues. CDR3 sequence reads: CASRLTGGAEAFF. As DNA, the CDR3 is TGTGCCAGCAGGCTGACAGGGGGCGCGGAAGCTTTCTTT.

The J gene is TRBJ2-1, the V gene TRBV5-1, with 10 bases lining up with TRBD2. CDR3 size: 17 residues. Germline V gene sequence: CDR1 SGHRS, CDR2 YFSETQ. V dropped 1 base and J dropped 5; count of bases not matched to a gene: 9. The DNA of the CDR3 is TGCGCCAGCAGCTTGATGCGGACTAGCGGAAATGACAATGAGCAGTTCTTC. Translating it yields CASSLMRTSGNDNEQFF.

The chain has TRBV19 and TRBJ2-7; D remains unclear. Germline CDR1 reads LNHDA; CDR2 reads SQIVND (reference sequence). CDR3 length equals 15 residues. V lost 1 base to trimming and J lost 3 bases, with 13 bases between them. This CDR3 reads CASSIGGAIGYEQYF. CDR3 sequence (DNA): TGTGCCAGTAGTATAGGAGGCGCGATCGGCTACGAGCAGTACTTC.

The chain recombines TRBV18 with TRBJ2-7; TRBD1 matches at 8 bases. Germline CDR1 KGHSH, CDR2 LQKENI. This CDR3 spans 14 amino acids. The trim removed 3 bases at V and 6 bases at J, leaving 7 bases unmatched. CDR3 in amino acids: CASSPGTGFSEQYF. CDR3 sequence (DNA): TGTGCCAGCTCACCCGGGACAGGCTTTTCCGAGCAGTACTTC.

The V and J genes are TRBV2 and TRBJ1-6, with 8 bases fitting TRBD1. The CDR3 sequence is 14 residues long. V dropped 4 bases and J dropped 8; count of bases not matched to a gene: 4. Germline V CDR1 and CDR2: SNHLY, FYNNEI. The DNA of the CDR3 is TGTGCCAGCAGTGCGGACAGGGTATATTCACCCCTCCACTTT. Its protein product is CASSADRVYSPLHF.

The chain combines TRBV18 with TRBJ2-4; TRBD2 matches 7 bases. Looked up from germline, CDR1 is KGHSH and CDR2 is LQKENI. The CDR3 runs to 15 residues. Losses at the gene ends were 1 base for V and 6 bases for J; bases not matched to a gene: 6. The CDR3 here is CASSPLAGPGNIQYF. The CDR3 region has the DNA TGTGCCAGCTCACCACTAGCGGGCCCAGGAAACATTCAGTACTTC.

To note about this clone: The sample carries other DNA sequences with the same CDR3. CDR3 residues: CASSVGQSYGYTF. CDR3 sequence (DNA): TGTGCCAGCAGCGTTGGGCAGAGCTATGGCTACACCTTC. V and J are TRBV9 and TRBJ1-2; D remains ambiguous. CDR1 SGDLS and CDR2 YYNGEE come from the germline V gene. The CDR3 sequence is 13 residues long. The V end lost 2 bases, the J end lost 4 bases, and 9 bases lay between the germline ends.

This rearrangement joins TRBV7-8 to TRBJ2-1; D uncertain. In germline, CDR1 is SGHVS, CDR2 FQNEAQ. The CDR3 has 16 residues. V shed 7 bases and J shed 4 bases, with 20 bases lying between them. CDR3 residues: CASTNPGRQQYNEQFF. CDR3 in DNA: TGTGCCAGCACTAATCCAGGTCGGCAGCAATACAATGAGCAGTTCTTC.

The chain joins TRBV4-2 to TRBJ2-7; 8 bases map to TRBD1. The CDR3 runs 17 residues. Trimming at V came to 0 bases and at J to 2 bases, leaving 9 bases not matched to a gene. The germline V gene has CDR1 LGHNA and CDR2 YNFKEQ. The CDR3 nucleotides are TGTGCCAGCAGCCAAGATCCTCGGACAGGGTGGGCCTACGAGCAGTACTTC. It encodes CASSQDPRTGWAYEQYF.

The rearrangement links TRBV6-1 to TRBJ1-1, with 7 positions matching TRBD1. CDR1 and CDR2 (germline): MNHNS, SASEGT. This CDR3 comprises 13 residues. V dropped 8 bases and J dropped 5; count of bases not matched to a gene: 8. For the CDR3, the DNA is TGTGCCAGCCTACAGGGGTCGCGAACTGAAGCTTTCTTT. Translating gives CASLQGSRTEAFF.

The chain is built from TRBV19 and TRBJ2-7; tentatively, D is TRBD2 (6 bases). The CDR3 has 15 residues. V lost 5 bases and J lost 5, with 19 bases in between. Germline loops: CDR1 LNHDA, CDR2 SQIVND (reference sequence). Written as DNA, the CDR3 is TGTGCCAGTAGTGTAGGCTCGGGGGTCGACAACGAGCAGTACTTC. Amino acids: CASSVGSGVDNEQYF.

This clone was detected only a few times. This chain uses TRBV7-2 with TRBJ2-1; 9 bases match TRBD1. The CDR3 runs 16 residues. V lost 5 bases and J lost 6; bases outside the gene matches: 11. The germline V gene encodes CDR1 SGHTA and CDR2 FQGNSA. This CDR3 is CASSLQGAGLGNEQFF. DNA for the CDR3: TGTGCCAGCAGCCTACAGGGGGCCGGTTTAGGCAATGAGCAGTTCTTC.